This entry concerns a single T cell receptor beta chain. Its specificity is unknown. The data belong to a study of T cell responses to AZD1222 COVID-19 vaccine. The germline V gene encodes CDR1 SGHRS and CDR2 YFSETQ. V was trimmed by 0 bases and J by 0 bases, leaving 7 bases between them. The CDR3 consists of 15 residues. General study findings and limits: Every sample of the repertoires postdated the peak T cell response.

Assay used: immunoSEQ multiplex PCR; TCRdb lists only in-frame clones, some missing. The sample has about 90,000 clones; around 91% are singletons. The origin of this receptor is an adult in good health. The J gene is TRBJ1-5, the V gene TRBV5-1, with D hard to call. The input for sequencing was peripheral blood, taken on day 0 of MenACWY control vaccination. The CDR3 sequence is CASSLGGNSNQPQHF. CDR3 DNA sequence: TGCGCCAGCAGCTTGGGGGGAAATAGCAATCAGCCCCAGCATTTT. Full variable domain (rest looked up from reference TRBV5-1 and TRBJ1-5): KAGVTQTPRYLIKTRGQQVTLSCSPISGHRSVSWYQQTPGQGLQFLFEYFSETQRNKGNFPGRFSGRQFSNSRSEMNVSTLELGDSALYLCASSLGGNSNQPQHFGDGTRLSIL.